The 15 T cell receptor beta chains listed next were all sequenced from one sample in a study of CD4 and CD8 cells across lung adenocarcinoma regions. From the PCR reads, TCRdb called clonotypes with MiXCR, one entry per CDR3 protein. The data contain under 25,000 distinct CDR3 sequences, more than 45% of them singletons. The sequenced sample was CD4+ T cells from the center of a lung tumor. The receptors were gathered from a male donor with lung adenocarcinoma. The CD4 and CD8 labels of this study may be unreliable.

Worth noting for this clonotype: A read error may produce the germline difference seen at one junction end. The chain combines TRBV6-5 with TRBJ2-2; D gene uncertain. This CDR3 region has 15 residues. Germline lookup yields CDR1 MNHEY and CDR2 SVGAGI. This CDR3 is CASRLQSVITEELYF. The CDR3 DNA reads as TGTGCCAGCAGACTCCAGTCCGTAATTACCGAGGAGCTGTATTTT.

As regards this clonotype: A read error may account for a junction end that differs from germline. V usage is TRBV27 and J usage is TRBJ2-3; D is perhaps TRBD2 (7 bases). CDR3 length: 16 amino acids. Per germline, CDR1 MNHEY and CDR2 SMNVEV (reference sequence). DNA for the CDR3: TGTGCCAGCAGGGCACTTGGGGGGGGGGACAAAGATACGCAGTACTTT. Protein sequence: CASRALGGGDKDTQYF.

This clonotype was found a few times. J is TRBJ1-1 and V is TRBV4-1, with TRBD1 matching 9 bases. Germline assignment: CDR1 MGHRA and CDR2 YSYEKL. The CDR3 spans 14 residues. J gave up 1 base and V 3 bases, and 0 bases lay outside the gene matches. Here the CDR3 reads CASSQGQGNTEAFF. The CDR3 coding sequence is TGCGCCAGCAGCCAGGGACAGGGGAACACTGAAGCTTTCTTT.

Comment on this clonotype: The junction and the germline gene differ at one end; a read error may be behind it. The CDR3: CACRRLRGRDQDTQYF. The CDR3 nucleotides read TGTGCCTGCAGGCGACTTAGGGGCAGGGACCAAGATACGCAGTATTTT. The chain is built from TRBV27 and TRBJ2-3, with D tentatively TRBD1 or TRBD2 (5 bases each). CDR3 length: 16 residues. Germline V CDR1 and CDR2: MNHEY, SMNVEV (reference sequence).

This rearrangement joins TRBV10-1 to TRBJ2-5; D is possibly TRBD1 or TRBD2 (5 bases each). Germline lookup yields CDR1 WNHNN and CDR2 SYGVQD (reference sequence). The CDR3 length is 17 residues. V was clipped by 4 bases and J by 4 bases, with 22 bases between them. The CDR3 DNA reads TGCGCCAGCAGTGCGGGGCGCAGGAGTCTTGGCACAGAGACCCAGTACTTC. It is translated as CASSAGRRSLGTETQYF.

The CDR3: CASSFTSQETQYF. CDR3 in DNA: TGTGCCAGCAGTTTTACTAGCCAAGAGACCCAGTACTTC. The gene calls are TRBV12-3 or TRBV12-4 and TRBJ2-5; D perhaps matches TRBD2 (5 bases). This CDR3 spans 13 amino acids. Deletions cut 3 bases from V and 1 base from J, with 6 bases between.

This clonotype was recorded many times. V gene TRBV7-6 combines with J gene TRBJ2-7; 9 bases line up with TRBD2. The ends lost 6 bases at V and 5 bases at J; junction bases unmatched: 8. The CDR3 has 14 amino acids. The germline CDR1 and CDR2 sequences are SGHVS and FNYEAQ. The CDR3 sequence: CASRLSGSSNEQYF. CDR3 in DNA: TGTGCCAGCAGACTTAGCGGGAGTAGTAACGAGCAGTACTTC.

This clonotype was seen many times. The CDR3 bases are TGCGCCAGCAGCCATTCTTATGCGGGAGTATACAATGAGCAGTTCTTC. It is translated as CASSHSYAGVYNEQFF. The gene calls are TRBV4-1 and TRBJ2-1; 7 bases line up with TRBD2. The V gene's germline CDR1 is MGHRA and CDR2 YSYEKL. This CDR3 is built from 16 residues. V lost 3 bases to trimming and J lost 4 bases; unmatched junction nucleotides: 9.

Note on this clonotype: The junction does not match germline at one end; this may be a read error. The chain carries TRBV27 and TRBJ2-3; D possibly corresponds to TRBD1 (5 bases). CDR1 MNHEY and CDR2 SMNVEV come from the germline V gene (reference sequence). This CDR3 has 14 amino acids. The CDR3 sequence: CASSRTGATDIQYF. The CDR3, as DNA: TGTGCCAGCAGTAGGACCGGAGCGACAGATATTCAGTACTTT.

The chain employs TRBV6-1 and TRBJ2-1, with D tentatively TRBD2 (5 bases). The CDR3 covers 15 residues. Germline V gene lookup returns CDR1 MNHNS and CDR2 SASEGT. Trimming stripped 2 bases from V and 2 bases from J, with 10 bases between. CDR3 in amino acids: CASSELARTYNEQFF. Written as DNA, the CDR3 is TGTGCCAGCAGTGAACTAGCTAGGACCTACAATGAGCAGTTCTTC.

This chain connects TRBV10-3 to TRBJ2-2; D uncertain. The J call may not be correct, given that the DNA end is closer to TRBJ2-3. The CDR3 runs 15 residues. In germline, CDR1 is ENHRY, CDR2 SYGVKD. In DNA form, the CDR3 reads TGTGTCCGGAGACTCCAGGCTGTGATTCCAGAGGAGCAGTATTTT. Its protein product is CVRRLQAVIPEEQYF.

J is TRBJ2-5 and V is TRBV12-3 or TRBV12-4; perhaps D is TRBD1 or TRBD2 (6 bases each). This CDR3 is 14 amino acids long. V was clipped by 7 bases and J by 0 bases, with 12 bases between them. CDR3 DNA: TGTGCCAGCATCGGGGGCCGGGACCAAGAGACCCAGTACTTC. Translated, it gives CASIGGRDQETQYF.

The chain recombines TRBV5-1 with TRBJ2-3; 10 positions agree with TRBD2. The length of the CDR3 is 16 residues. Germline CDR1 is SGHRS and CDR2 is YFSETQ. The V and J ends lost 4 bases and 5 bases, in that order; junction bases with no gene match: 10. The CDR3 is CASSLRTSGVVDTQYF. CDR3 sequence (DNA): TGCGCCAGCAGCCTCCGGACTAGCGGAGTGGTAGATACGCAGTATTTT. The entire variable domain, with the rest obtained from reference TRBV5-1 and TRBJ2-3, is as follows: KAGVTQTPRYLIKTRGQQVTLSCSPISGHRSVSWYQQTPGQGLQFLFEYFSETQRNKGNFPGRFSGRQFSNSRSEMNVSTLELGDSALYLCASSLRTSGVVDTQYFGPGTRLTVL.

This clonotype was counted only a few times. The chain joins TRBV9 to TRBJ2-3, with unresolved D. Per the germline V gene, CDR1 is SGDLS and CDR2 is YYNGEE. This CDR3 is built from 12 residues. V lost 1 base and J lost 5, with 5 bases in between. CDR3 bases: TGTGCCAGCAGCGTATCTCGAGATACGCAGTATTTT. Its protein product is CASSVSRDTQYF.

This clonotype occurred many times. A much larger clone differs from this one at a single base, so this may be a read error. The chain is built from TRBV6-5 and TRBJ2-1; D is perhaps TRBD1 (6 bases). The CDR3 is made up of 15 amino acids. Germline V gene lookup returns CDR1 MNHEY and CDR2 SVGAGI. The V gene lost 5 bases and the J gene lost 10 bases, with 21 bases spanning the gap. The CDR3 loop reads CASSHPGGNRYEQFF. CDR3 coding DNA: TGTGCCAGCAGTCACCCTGGGGGCAATCGCTACGAGCAGTTCTTC.